The 25 T cell receptor beta chains below all came from one sample that was sequenced in a study of OX40 agonist ivuxolimab in advanced cancers. TCRdb's table, derived via immunoSEQ multiplex PCR, lists solely in-frame clones and lacks some. Of about 28,000 clones listed, over 90% were seen once; the top ten hold 26%. The material sequenced was CD4+ or CD8+ T cells sorted from blood, taken in a trial of the OX40 agonist ivuxolimab. Source of these receptors: an adult with an advanced solid tumor such as melanoma, head and neck, liver or kidney cancer.

The V gene is TRBV7-8, the J gene TRBJ1-1; 8 nucleotides match TRBD1. This CDR3 comprises 15 residues. Losses at the gene ends were 5 bases for V and 5 bases for J; bases not matched to a gene: 10. Germline V gene lookup returns CDR1 SGHVS and CDR2 FQNEAQ. The CDR3 sequence is CASSKSTGAWTEAFF. DNA for the CDR3: TGTGCCAGCAGCAAATCGACAGGGGCGTGGACTGAAGCTTTCTTT.

This clone was observed a few times. V and J are TRBV7-6 and TRBJ2-4, with 9 bases lining up with TRBD1. V shed 4 bases and J 6 bases; nucleotides not matched to a gene: 13. The CDR3 loop spans 17 amino acids. CDR1 is SGHVS, CDR2 FNYEAQ, per germline. CDR3 bases: TGTGCCAGCAGCTCCCCAGAGGACAGGGGAGCTGGAAACATTCAGTACTTC. Translation gives CASSSPEDRGAGNIQYF. Filled out from reference TRBV7-6 and TRBJ2-4, the complete variable domain reads GAGVSQSPRYKVTKRGQDVALRCDPISGHVSLYWYRQALGQGPEFLTYFNYEAQQDKSGLPNDRFSAERPEGSISTLTIQRTEQRDSAMYRCASSSPEDRGAGNIQYFGAGTRLSVL.

The V call is TRBV19, the J call TRBJ1-6; D is possibly TRBD1 (5 bases). Germline V lookup: CDR1 LNHDA, CDR2 SQIVND (reference sequence). The ends were cut back, 3 bases at V and 10 bases at J, with 10 bases in the middle. The CDR3 runs to 13 residues. The CDR3 spells CASSIGTQSPLHF. The CDR3 region has the DNA TGTGCCAGTAGTATCGGGACTCAGTCACCCCTCCACTTT.

This chain links TRBV6-6 with TRBJ2-4; 9 bases map to TRBD1. Trimming cost V 1 base and J 6 bases; bases outside gene matches: 4. Germline values: CDR1 MNHNY, CDR2 SVGAGI (reference sequence). CDR3 size: 15 residues. The CDR3 sequence: CASSYFDRGGNIQYF. The CDR3 DNA follows: TGTGCCAGCAGTTACTTCGACAGGGGGGGAAACATTCAGTACTTC.

This clone was observed a single time. The CDR3 is CASTSEVDTQYF. CDR3 DNA: TGTGCCAGCACCTCCGAAGTGGATACGCAGTATTTT. The chain is built from TRBV28 and TRBJ2-3; D gene ambiguous. CDR3 size: 12 residues. V lost 7 bases and J lost 6, with 11 bases in between. Germline assignment: CDR1 MDHEN and CDR2 SYDVKM.

The V call is TRBV6-5, the J call TRBJ1-1, with 9 bases identical to TRBD1. The germline CDR1 and CDR2 sequences are MNHEY and SVGAGI. The CDR3 is 14 amino acids. V lost 4 bases to trimming and J lost 5 bases; unmatched junction nucleotides: 5. The CDR3 reads CASSLTGGWTEAFF. The CDR3 DNA reads as TGTGCCAGCAGTTTGACAGGGGGGTGGACTGAAGCTTTCTTT.

The chain has TRBV19 and TRBJ2-3; 10 bases agree with TRBD2. With V trimmed by 1 base and J by 2 bases, 3 bases remained unmatched. This CDR3 comprises 16 residues. CDR1 is LNHDA and CDR2 is SQIVND in the germline V gene (reference sequence). This CDR3 is CASSIGLAGPTDTQYF. CDR3 DNA: TGTGCCAGTAGTATAGGACTAGCGGGCCCCACAGATACGCAGTATTTT.

The rearrangement uses TRBV12-1 and TRBJ1-1. TRBV12-1 counts as a pseudogene. The CDR3 contains 16 residues. The CDR3 here is CASSFARGRMNTEAFF. As DNA, the CDR3 is TGTGCCAGCAGCTTTGCGCGGGGCAGAATGAACACTGAAGCTTTCTTT.

V is TRBV27 and J is TRBJ2-2; 9 nucleotides align to TRBD1. Germline assignment: CDR1 MNHEY and CDR2 SMNVEV (reference sequence). With 4 bases clipped from V and 0 bases from J, the junction kept 6 bases outside the gene matches. There are 17 residues in the CDR3. The CDR3 bases are TGTGCCAGCAGTTCTATGGGGGACAGGGCGAACACCGGGGAGCTGTTTTTT. It is translated as CASSSMGDRANTGELFF.

The chain couples TRBV27 to TRBJ2-7, with TRBD2 matching 7 bases. After removal of 6 bases from V and 4 bases from J, the junction contained 12 bases not matched to a gene. In germline, CDR1 is MNHEY, CDR2 SMNVEV (reference sequence). The CDR3 is 15 amino acids. Here the CDR3 DNA reads TGTGCCAGCAGCCGCGCGGGAGTTAGTTGGTACGAGCAGTACTTC. As protein: CASSRAGVSWYEQYF.

V usage is TRBV7-9 and J usage is TRBJ2-4; TRBD1 matches at 8 bases. Germline trimming cut 4 bases from V and 4 bases from J; bases unmatched to any gene: 3. There are 14 residues in the CDR3. Germline CDR1 reads SEHNR; CDR2 reads FQNEAQ (reference sequence). The CDR3 loop is CASSWDRQKNIQYF. The CDR3 DNA is TGTGCCAGCAGCTGGGACAGGCAAAAAAACATTCAGTACTTC.

This clone occurred a few times. As DNA, the CDR3 is TGTGCCAGCGTCGGTGGCGGGAGCTACAATGAGCAGTTCTTC. It translates to CASVGGGSYNEQFF. The genes are TRBV27 and TRBJ2-1; 7 bases fit TRBD2. Germline V gene data show CDR1 as MNHEY and CDR2 as SMNVEV (reference sequence). CDR3 length: 14 residues. J was trimmed by 3 bases and V by 8 bases; bases with no gene match: 7.

The chain links TRBV20-1 to TRBJ2-7; D is perhaps TRBD1 (5 bases). V was trimmed by 5 bases and J by 3 bases, leaving 8 bases between them. The germline V gene has CDR1 DFQATT and CDR2 SNEGSKA (reference sequence). The CDR3 sequence is 11 residues long. CDR3 sequence (DNA): TGCAGTGCTGGGGCTATCTACGAGCAGTACTTC. This codes for CSAGAIYEQYF.

The chain combines TRBV7-9 with TRBJ1-4; weak D call: TRBD1 (5 bases). The V gene lost 5 bases and the J gene lost 3 bases, with 16 bases spanning the gap. The CDR3 is 16 residues long. Per the germline V gene, CDR1 is SEHNR and CDR2 is FQNEAQ (reference sequence). CDR3 in amino acids: CASSPRDGAPNEKLFF. DNA for the CDR3: TGTGCCAGCAGCCCCCGGGACGGAGCACCTAATGAAAAACTGTTTTTT.

CDR3 loop: CASSLLTRGISGNTIYF. The CDR3 region has the DNA TGTGCCAGCAGCTTGCTGACGCGCGGGATCTCTGGAAACACCATATATTTT. The J gene is TRBJ1-3, the V gene TRBV11-1; D gene unclear. The CDR3 is made up of 17 amino acids. V gave up 3 bases and J gave up 0 bases, with 15 bases separating them. Germline CDR1 and CDR2: SGHAT and FQDESV (reference sequence). The full variable domain, in which reference TRBV11-1 and TRBJ1-3 provide the parts outside the CDR3, is EAEVAQSPRYKITEKSQAVAFWCDPISGHATLYWYRQILGQGPELLVQFQDESVVDDSQLPKDRFSAERLKGVDSTLKIQPAELGDSAMYLCASSLLTRGISGNTIYFGEGSWLTVV.

The V gene is TRBV15, the J gene TRBJ1-5; D not certain. Trimming pared 1 base from V and 6 bases from J, leaving 10 bases between. The germline gives CDR1 LNHNV, CDR2 YYDKDF (reference sequence). The CDR3 extends over 14 amino acids. CDR3 sequence (DNA): TGTGCCACCAGCAGAGGAACAAGTGGTCAGCCCCAGCATTTT. Translated: CATSRGTSGQPQHF.

V is TRBV6-1 and J is TRBJ2-1; D uncertain. The CDR3 covers 13 residues. Trimming pared 1 base from V and 4 bases from J, leaving 5 bases between. The germline V gene encodes CDR1 MNHNS and CDR2 SASEGT. The CDR3 DNA sequence: TGTGCCAGCAGTGAAGAGGCGTACAATGAGCAGTTCTTC. Amino acids: CASSEEAYNEQFF.

The chain employs TRBV28 and TRBJ2-2, with 11 bases lining up with TRBD1. Looked up from germline, CDR1 is MDHEN and CDR2 is SYDVKM. The V gene end was trimmed by 4 bases and the J gene end by 4 bases; junction bases not matched to a gene: 8. The CDR3 is 17 amino acids. The CDR3 DNA is TGTGCCAGCAGTTCGGGACAGGGGGTGCCCTTCACCGGGGAGCTGTTTTTT. Translating gives CASSSGQGVPFTGELFF.

The chain employs TRBV9 and TRBJ2-1; TRBD2 aligns across 9 bases. This CDR3 is 15 amino acids long. The germline V gene encodes CDR1 SGDLS and CDR2 YYNGEE. V lost 0 bases and J lost 12; bases outside the gene matches: 10. CDR3 loop: CASSVGWGLATGQFF. The CDR3 DNA follows: TGTGCCAGCAGCGTAGGTTGGGGACTAGCAACGGGGCAGTTCTTC.

CDR3 sequence: CASSPGTDSSGNTIYF. CDR3 in DNA: TGCGCCAGCAGCCCGGGCACGGACAGCTCTGGAAACACCATATATTTT. This chain uses TRBV5-1 with TRBJ1-3; D may be TRBD1 (6 bases). Trimming removed 4 bases at V and 0 bases at J, with 14 bases between. Per the germline V gene, CDR1 is SGHRS and CDR2 is YFSETQ. The CDR3 is made up of 16 amino acids.

This rearrangement joins TRBV5-5 to TRBJ1-2; perhaps TRBD1 as D (5 bases). The germline gives CDR1 SGHKS, CDR2 YYEKEE (reference sequence). This CDR3 has 14 residues. V was pared by 0 bases and J by 4 bases, with 10 bases between. The CDR3 sequence is CASSLATDFYGYTF. DNA of the CDR3: TGTGCCAGCAGCTTGGCGACAGATTTCTATGGCTACACCTTC.

This clone was observed a few times. V usage is TRBV6-6 and J usage is TRBJ1-5; maybe TRBD1 (5 bases). Germline CDR1 is MNHNY and CDR2 is SVGAGI (reference sequence). The CDR3 extends over 13 amino acids. Trimming cost V 2 bases and J 7 bases, with 9 bases left between them. The CDR3: CASSYDRTQPQHF. The CDR3 region has the DNA TGTGCCAGCAGTTACGACAGAACGCAGCCCCAGCATTTT.

The rearrangement links TRBV7-9 to TRBJ2-1, with 15 bases that match TRBD2. V was pared by 5 bases and J by 10 bases, with 6 bases of the junction left unmatched. The germline CDR1 and CDR2 sequences are SEHNR and FQNEAQ (reference sequence). The CDR3 contains 15 residues. The CDR3 loop is CASSPHGTSGREQFF. CDR3 sequence (DNA): TGTGCCAGCAGCCCCCATGGGACTAGCGGGAGGGAGCAGTTCTTC.

The CDR3 region is CASSGFEGQQNTIYF. The CDR3 nucleotides read TGCGCCAGCAGCGGGTTTGAGGGGCAGCAAAACACCATATATTTT. This chain uses TRBV10-2 with TRBJ1-3; a possible D gene is TRBD1 (5 bases). V was shortened by 6 bases and J by 6 bases, with 18 bases between the two germline ends. CDR3 size: 15 residues. Looked up from germline, CDR1 is WSHSY and CDR2 is SAAADI.

The chain uses TRBV19 and TRBJ2-7, with D possibly called TRBD1 or TRBD2 (5 bases each). The CDR3 spans 13 residues. CDR1 and CDR2 (germline): LNHDA, SQIVND (reference sequence). V was pared by 7 bases and J by 0 bases, with 10 bases between. The CDR3, as DNA: TGTGCCAGTACGGCAGGGAGCTCCTACGAGCAGTACTTC. Translation: CASTAGSSYEQYF.